The sequence of this T cell receptor beta chain was determined in a study of CXCR3-negative and CXCR3-positive naive CD8 T cells. Study observations and caveats: Comparably high diversity marked both naive subsets, whereas memory CD8+ cells had much lower diversity.

Notes on this clonotype: Its antigen is unidentified.

The TRB libraries of cDNA were built by UMI-labeled 5' RACE. TCRdb reprocessed the 5' RACE reads and keeps a single row for each CDR3 protein, giving no DNA. The repertoire table contains tens of thousands of distinct CDR3 sequences. The germline V gene encodes CDR1 MNHEY and CDR2 SVGAGI. This CDR3 spans 15 amino acids. The sequence was obtained from a human donor in good health. Some clones in this sample may be carry-over from other donors' samples. The chain carries TRBV6-5 and TRBJ1-1. Specimen: naive CXCR3- CD8+ T cells from blood. Subset specified: CD45RO-CCR7+CD27+CD95- naive CD8+ T cells lacking CXCR3 (TNR3-). The CDR3 loop reads CASSYSHESNTEAFF.